This is a list of T cell receptor beta chains from one sample in a study of T cell responses to AZD1222 COVID-19 vaccine. TCRdb's copy holds only in-frame clones and misses some; the assay was immunoSEQ multiplex PCR. The sample includes around 100,000 clones, 85% to 90% seen only once; the top ten take less than 6%. The sequenced sample was peripheral blood, obtained on day 0 of AZD1222 vaccination. These TCRs come from an adult in good health. The CDR3 runs from the conserved cysteine through the conserved F or W. The order of the fields is CDR3 DNA, CDR3 protein, clone size, D gene, V gene, J gene. D genes are given only for firm matches. The size entry is marked missing in some rows and otherwise reads once, few, many or a size class.

cdr3_nt: TGTGCCAGCAGCGTAGACTCGGGAGGGACCTACGAGCAGTACTTC
cdr3_aa: CASSVDSGGTYEQYF
clone_size: NA
d_call: TRBD2
v_call: TRBV9
j_call: TRBJ2-7

cdr3_nt: TGTGCCATCAGGCCAGAGAACAGAGGCTACAATGAGCAGTTCTTC
cdr3_aa: CAIRPENRGYNEQFF
clone_size: NA
d_call: NA
v_call: TRBV10-3
j_call: TRBJ2-1

cdr3_nt: TGTGCCAGCAGCGGCCGGGACAGCAACACCGGGGAGCTGTTTTTT
cdr3_aa: CASSGRDSNTGELFF
clone_size: NA
d_call: TRBD1
v_call: TRBV9
j_call: TRBJ2-2

cdr3_nt: TGTGCCAGCAGTTCGCGGGTGGGCATTGTCGCAGATACGCAGTATTTT
cdr3_aa: CASSSRVGIVADTQYF
clone_size: NA
d_call: NA
v_call: TRBV6-2/TRBV6-3
j_call: TRBJ2-3

cdr3_nt: TGTGCCAGCAGCTTACACGGGGGGAACACCGGGGAGCTGTTTTTT
cdr3_aa: CASSLHGGNTGELFF
clone_size: NA
d_call: NA
v_call: TRBV5-4
j_call: TRBJ2-2

cdr3_nt: TGTGCCAGCAGCCGGGACAGAAATTACAATGAGCAGTTCTTC
cdr3_aa: CASSRDRNYNEQFF
clone_size: NA
d_call: TRBD1
v_call: TRBV7-3
j_call: TRBJ2-1

cdr3_nt: TGTGCCAGCAGTTTTCTGGGAGAACTAGCCAAAAACATTCAGTACTTC
cdr3_aa: CASSFLGELAKNIQYF
clone_size: NA
d_call: NA
v_call: TRBV28
j_call: TRBJ2-4

cdr3_nt: TGTGCCAGCAGGGACCTTTGGGCCCAAGATACGCAGTATTTT
cdr3_aa: CASRDLWAQDTQYF
clone_size: NA
d_call: NA
v_call: TRBV2
j_call: TRBJ2-3

cdr3_nt: TGCGCCAGCAGCCCGGGACAGGGAAATTCACCCCTCCACTTT
cdr3_aa: CASSPGQGNSPLHF
clone_size: NA
d_call: TRBD1
v_call: TRBV5-1
j_call: TRBJ1-6

cdr3_nt: TGTGCCAGCAGTTACTCTGTGACTGCAACTAATGAAAAACTGTTTTTT
cdr3_aa: CASSYSVTATNEKLFF
clone_size: NA
d_call: NA
v_call: TRBV6-5
j_call: TRBJ1-4

cdr3_nt: TGCAGCGCTTGGGGGAACTCCTACGAGCAGTACTTC
cdr3_aa: CSAWGNSYEQYF
clone_size: NA
d_call: NA
v_call: TRBV29-1
j_call: TRBJ2-7

cdr3_nt: TGTGCCAGCAGCTATCTAGCGGGAGGTAGGACGCAGTATTTT
cdr3_aa: CASSYLAGGRTQYF
clone_size: NA
d_call: TRBD2
v_call: TRBV7-2
j_call: TRBJ2-3

cdr3_nt: TGTGCCAGCAGCCAAGCCGAGGGGCGGGACACTGAAGCTTTCTTT
cdr3_aa: CASSQAEGRDTEAFF
clone_size: NA
d_call: NA
v_call: TRBV4-2
j_call: TRBJ1-1

cdr3_nt: TGTGCCAGCAGCCCCCAGGGGACTGGAAACACCATATATTTT
cdr3_aa: CASSPQGTGNTIYF
clone_size: NA
d_call: NA
v_call: TRBV5-4
j_call: TRBJ1-3

cdr3_nt: TGTGCCAGCAGCATGGACGGGTGGGACTATGGCTACACCTTC
cdr3_aa: CASSMDGWDYGYTF
clone_size: once
d_call: NA
v_call: TRBV28
j_call: TRBJ1-2

cdr3_nt: TGTGCCAGCAGACATACTGCCCCCAGGAACACTGAAGCTTTCTTT
cdr3_aa: CASRHTAPRNTEAFF
clone_size: NA
d_call: NA
v_call: TRBV11-2
j_call: TRBJ1-1

cdr3_nt: TGTGCCAGCGTGAGTTTGGGGCGGGAACTCTACGAGCAGTACTTC
cdr3_aa: CASVSLGRELYEQYF
clone_size: NA
d_call: NA
v_call: TRBV9
j_call: TRBJ2-7

cdr3_nt: TGTGCCAGCAGCCACCGGGACAGCAGTGCCAATGAGCAGTTCTTC
cdr3_aa: CASSHRDSSANEQFF
clone_size: few
d_call: TRBD1
v_call: TRBV28
j_call: TRBJ2-1

cdr3_nt: TGTGCCAGCTCACCTTCCGGGTGGGGAAACACCATATATTTT
cdr3_aa: CASSPSGWGNTIYF
clone_size: NA
d_call: NA
v_call: TRBV18
j_call: TRBJ1-3

cdr3_nt: TGCGCCAGCAGCTTGCAACAGGTGAACACCGGGGAGCTGTTTTTT
cdr3_aa: CASSLQQVNTGELFF
clone_size: once
d_call: NA
v_call: TRBV5-1
j_call: TRBJ2-2

cdr3_nt: TGTGCCAGCAGTGATAGGCGGGGGCTCCGCTACGAGCAGTACTTC
cdr3_aa: CASSDRRGLRYEQYF
clone_size: NA
d_call: NA
v_call: TRBV28
j_call: TRBJ2-7

cdr3_nt: TGTGCCAGCAGCGTGGGACAGGGCAATCAGCCCCAGCATTTT
cdr3_aa: CASSVGQGNQPQHF
clone_size: NA
d_call: TRBD1
v_call: TRBV9
j_call: TRBJ1-5

cdr3_nt: TGTGCCAGTAGTATACTGGGAACGACAGGGGCCCGGAGACCTAACACAGATACGCAGTATTTT
cdr3_aa: CASSILGTTGARRPNTDTQYF
clone_size: NA
d_call: TRBD1
v_call: TRBV19
j_call: TRBJ2-3

cdr3_nt: TGCGCCAGCAGCCAAGTGGGGTCCGGGGAGACCCAGTACTTC
cdr3_aa: CASSQVGSGETQYF
clone_size: NA
d_call: NA
v_call: TRBV4-3
j_call: TRBJ2-5

cdr3_nt: TGTGCCAGCAGTTTTATAGCGGGAGACTACGAGCAGTACTTC
cdr3_aa: CASSFIAGDYEQYF
clone_size: NA
d_call: TRBD2
v_call: TRBV27
j_call: TRBJ2-7

cdr3_nt: TGTGCCAGTAGTCCCCGGACAGGACCCGACACAGATACGCAGTATTTT
cdr3_aa: CASSPRTGPDTDTQYF
clone_size: few
d_call: TRBD1
v_call: TRBV19
j_call: TRBJ2-3

cdr3_nt: TGCAGCGTTGAAAAGGTTCCCAGGTATGGCTACACCTTC
cdr3_aa: CSVEKVPRYGYTF
clone_size: NA
d_call: NA
v_call: TRBV29-1
j_call: TRBJ1-2

cdr3_nt: TGTGCCAGCAGCCCTGGGGGAGAGGGGACTAATGAAAAACTGTTTTTT
cdr3_aa: CASSPGGEGTNEKLFF
clone_size: NA
d_call: NA
v_call: TRBV28
j_call: TRBJ1-4

cdr3_nt: TGTGCCAGCAGCTTTCTGGTGCCAAAAAATGAAAAACTGTTTTTT
cdr3_aa: CASSFLVPKNEKLFF
clone_size: NA
d_call: NA
v_call: TRBV5-5
j_call: TRBJ1-4

cdr3_nt: TGTGCCAGCAGCGTAGGGACAGGGGGCGGTGAAAAACTGTTTTTT
cdr3_aa: CASSVGTGGGEKLFF
clone_size: once
d_call: TRBD1
v_call: TRBV9
j_call: TRBJ1-4

cdr3_nt: TGTGCCAGCAGTGGACAGGGGGGACTAGCGGGAGTCGCCGGGGAGCTGTTTTTT
cdr3_aa: CASSGQGGLAGVAGELFF
clone_size: once
d_call: TRBD2
v_call: TRBV6-2/TRBV6-3
j_call: TRBJ2-2

cdr3_nt: TGCGCCAGCAGCCAAGAATTAGACAGCGAGCAGTACTTC
cdr3_aa: CASSQELDSEQYF
clone_size: NA
d_call: NA
v_call: TRBV4-3
j_call: TRBJ2-7

cdr3_nt: TGTGCCAGTAGTGCCCGGGGGGCCGGTAATCAGCCCCAGCATTTT
cdr3_aa: CASSARGAGNQPQHF
clone_size: NA
d_call: NA
v_call: TRBV19
j_call: TRBJ1-5

cdr3_nt: TGTGCCTGGGCCCCAAGGGACAGGACTTGGACCCAGTACTTC
cdr3_aa: CAWAPRDRTWTQYF
clone_size: NA
d_call: TRBD1
v_call: TRBV30
j_call: TRBJ2-5

cdr3_nt: TGTGCCAGCAGCCCGCCCCAGCATTTT
cdr3_aa: CASSPPQHF
clone_size: few
d_call: NA
v_call: TRBV28
j_call: TRBJ1-5

cdr3_nt: TGTGCCAGCAGTGAAATCCCGTGGGGGGCATCCTACAATGAGCAGTTCTTC
cdr3_aa: CASSEIPWGASYNEQFF
clone_size: NA
d_call: NA
v_call: TRBV6-1
j_call: TRBJ2-1

cdr3_nt: TGTGCCAGCAGCCAAGATGGGACAATCGGGGCCAAAAACATTCAGTACTTC
cdr3_aa: CASSQDGTIGAKNIQYF
clone_size: NA
d_call: NA
v_call: TRBV4-2
j_call: TRBJ2-4

cdr3_nt: TGTGCCACCAGTGATCCGGGACAGGGGGCCTACGAGCAGTACTTC
cdr3_aa: CATSDPGQGAYEQYF
clone_size: NA
d_call: TRBD1
v_call: TRBV24-1
j_call: TRBJ2-7

cdr3_nt: TGTGCCAGCAGTATAGGACAGGCTTTCCAGCCCCAGCATTTT
cdr3_aa: CASSIGQAFQPQHF
clone_size: NA
d_call: TRBD1
v_call: TRBV27
j_call: TRBJ1-5

cdr3_nt: TGTGCCAGCAGCTTAGATTTCGGGGAAGGCTATGGCTACACCTTC
cdr3_aa: CASSLDFGEGYGYTF
clone_size: NA
d_call: NA
v_call: TRBV7-2
j_call: TRBJ1-2